Shown below are 27 T cell receptor beta chains from a single sample sequenced in a study of T cell clonality in common variable immunodeficiency. Clones were read by immunoSEQ multiplex PCR, and TCRdb kept only the in-frame ones, dropping some. This record lists 30,000 to 40,000 clones, none seen once only, and the top ten clones contain approximately 9.4%. The sample comprised peripheral blood mononuclear cells. All receptors derive from a person aged 18 to 69 in good health.

In its sample, this clone was seen many times. The read stops 3 residues short of the end of the CDR3; the missing end is completed from the germline J gene. The chain links TRBV7-9 to TRBJ2-7, with no clear D. This CDR3 has 15 amino acids. Germline CDR1 and CDR2: SEHNR and FQNEAQ (reference sequence). Trimming stripped 6 bases from V and 5 bases from J, with 20 bases between. CDR3 protein: CASSNTTEYPHEQYF. The sequenced part of the CDR3 DNA is TGTGCCAGCAGTAACACCACAGAATATCCCCACGAG.

In regard to this clone: Just one base apart from a much larger clone, this may be a read error. With the read ending 3 residues before the CDR3 end, the germline J gene is used to fill in that end. J is TRBJ2-2 and V is TRBV18; 7 bases line up with TRBD1. Germline V CDR1 and CDR2: KGHSH, LQKENI. CDR3 length: 15 amino acids. The sequenced part of the CDR3 DNA is TGTGCCAGCTCAGTAGGGACAGCTGGGGCCAACGTG. This codes for CASSVGTAGANV. The complete CDR3 sequence is CASSVGTAGANVLFF.

This clone turned up a few times. The CDR3 bases that were read are TGTGCCAGCTCACCCCCCCAGGGCTACGAG. This translates into CASSPPQGYE. The entire CDR3 reads CASSPPQGYEQYF. V usage is TRBV18 and J usage is TRBJ2-7; D is perhaps TRBD1 (5 bases). The read terminates 3 residues before the CDR3 end, so the remaining end is supplied by the germline J gene. The CDR3 length is 13 residues. V dropped 3 bases and J dropped 3 bases, with 9 bases sitting between them. Germline V lookup: CDR1 KGHSH, CDR2 LQKENI.

In its sample, this clone was seen many times. The observed sequence ends 3 residues before the CDR3 terminus, with the missing tail filled in from the germline J gene. The rearrangement joins TRBV7-3 to TRBJ2-7, with 10 bases matching TRBD2. CDR3 length equals 15 residues. V lost 5 bases, J lost 2 bases, and 6 bases stayed unmatched. CDR1 and CDR2 (germline): SGHTA, FQGTGA. The sequenced part of the CDR3 DNA is TGTGCCAGCAGCCCATCGGGACTAGCGACCTACGAG. This encodes CASSPSGLATYE. The entire CDR3 reads CASSPSGLATYEQYF.

This clone was observed many times. The read halts 3 residues ahead of the CDR3 end, with the missing end drawn from the germline J gene. The genes are TRBV20-1 and TRBJ2-1; the match to TRBD2 covers 8 bases. V shed 6 bases, J shed 3 bases, and the junction held 4 bases outside the gene matches. The CDR3 is made up of 13 amino acids. CDR1 and CDR2 from the germline V gene are DFQATT and SNEGSKA (reference sequence). The part of the CDR3 DNA that was read is TGCAGTGCCCTTGGGACTAGCTACAATGAG. The encoded protein is CSALGTSYNE. The CDR3 in its entirety is CSALGTSYNEQFF.

This clone was detected a few times. Sequencing ends 3 residues short of the CDR3 end; the germline J gene provides the rest. This chain links TRBV18 with TRBJ1-2; D is ambiguous. CDR3 size: 11 residues. Germline V gene data show CDR1 as KGHSH and CDR2 as LQKENI. The CDR3 spells CASSQVGDYTF. The sequenced part of the CDR3 DNA is TGTGCCAGCTCCCAAGTCGGGGAC.

The table lists this clone with many counts. Sequencing ends 3 residues short of the CDR3 end; the germline J gene provides the rest. The chain couples TRBV19 to TRBJ1-1, with D maybe TRBD1 (6 bases). Trimming took 6 bases from V and 4 from J, leaving 15 bases between them. Germline assignment: CDR1 LNHDA and CDR2 SQIVND (reference sequence). The CDR3 has 14 residues. This CDR3 reads CASSPVGASTEAFF. The DNA read from the CDR3 is TGTGCCAGTAGCCCTGTGGGGGCTAGCACTGAA.

The table lists this clone with many counts. The CDR3 extends 3 residues past the end of the read, so its final part is completed from the germline J gene. The rearrangement uses TRBV4-1 and TRBJ2-3, with 7 bases fitting TRBD2. Germline loops: CDR1 MGHRA, CDR2 YSYEKL. J gave up 6 bases and V 11 bases, and 2 bases lay outside the gene matches. The CDR3 has 10 residues. CDR3 in amino acids: CAVGGDTQYF. Partial CDR3 DNA: TGCGCCGTGGGGGGGGATACG.

This clone was counted ten times or more. CDR3 bases read: TGTGCCAGCAACAGGATTAGCACAGATACG. Amino acid sequence: CASNRISTDT. The full CDR3 protein reads CASNRISTDTQYF. The rearrangement uses TRBV2 and TRBJ2-3; perhaps TRBD1 as D (5 bases). The CDR3 end lies 3 residues beyond the end of the read and is filled in from the germline J gene. The ends were cut back, 7 bases at V and 0 bases at J, with 8 bases in the middle. CDR3 length equals 13 residues. The V gene's germline CDR1 is SNHLY and CDR2 FYNNEI.

This clone was observed many times. With the read ending 3 residues before the CDR3 end, the germline J gene is used to fill in that end. This sequence joins TRBV20-1 and TRBJ2-3; the match to TRBD2 covers 10 bases. The CDR3 runs to 14 residues. CDR1 and CDR2 (germline): DFQATT, SNEGSKA (reference sequence). J lost 1 base, V lost 8 bases, and 6 bases had no gene match. The CDR3 loop is CSSTGTSGTDTQYF. CDR3 DNA, as far as it was read: TGCAGTTCTACCGGGACTAGCGGCACAGATACG.

This clone was recorded many times. From the germline J gene comes the end of the CDR3, since the read stops 3 residues before it. The chain employs TRBV7-3 and TRBJ2-1, with D unresolved. Deletions cut 0 bases from V and 0 bases from J, with 9 bases between. CDR1 and CDR2 from the germline V gene are SGHTA and FQGTGA. CDR3 length: 16 residues. The CDR3 bases that were read are TGTGCCAGCAGCTTAACAGCTTTGAGCTCCTACAATGAG. The encoded protein is CASSLTALSSYNE. The whole CDR3 is CASSLTALSSYNEQFF.

This clone was counted ten times or more. The CDR3 end lies 3 residues beyond the end of the read and is filled in from the germline J gene. This sequence joins TRBV11-3 and TRBJ2-5; D gene unclear. Per the germline V gene, CDR1 is SGHNT and CDR2 is YENEEA. CDR3 size: 13 residues. Trimming removed 5 bases at V and 4 bases at J, with 11 bases between. The sequenced part of the CDR3 DNA is TGTGCCAGCAGCCTTACGAAGGGAGAGACC. This codes for CASSLTKGET. The CDR3 in full is CASSLTKGETQYF.

This clone showed up many times. The CDR3 bases that were read are TGTGCCAGCAGCTCTGGACTAGCGGGGTACAATGAG. It encodes CASSSGLAGYNE. The full CDR3 sequence reads CASSSGLAGYNEQFF. The chain recombines TRBV7-9 with TRBJ2-1; 12 bases map to TRBD2. The CDR3 end lies 3 residues beyond the end of the read and is filled in from the germline J gene. Germline V gene data show CDR1 as SEHNR and CDR2 as FQNEAQ (reference sequence). This CDR3 has 15 residues. The V segment lost 4 bases and the J segment 4 bases; nucleotides outside the gene matches: 2.

Regarding this clone: An end of the junction does not agree with germline; a read error may underlie this. The read halts 3 residues ahead of the CDR3 end, with the missing end drawn from the germline J gene. The rearrangement joins TRBV7-7 to TRBJ1-6; a weak D match, TRBD1 (5 bases). This CDR3 region has 17 residues. Germline CDR1 reads SSHAT; CDR2 reads FNYEAQ (reference sequence). Incomplete CDR3 DNA: TGTGCTAGCAGCCCTGGGACTAGCGGCGGGAGTGCAGATACC. Amino acid sequence: CASSPGTSGGSADT. The whole CDR3 protein is CASSPGTSGGSADTLHF.

The table lists this clone with many counts. The read stops 3 residues short of the end of the CDR3; the missing end is completed from the germline J gene. The chain is built from TRBV19 and TRBJ1-5, with 10 bases aligning to TRBD1. V trimming: 3 bases; J trimming: 3 bases; junction bases outside the gene matches: 2. The V gene's germline CDR1 is LNHDA and CDR2 SQIVND (reference sequence). The CDR3 loop spans 15 amino acids. The DNA read from the CDR3 is TGTGCCAGTAGTATCGGGACAGGGGACAATCAGCCC. It encodes CASSIGTGDNQP. In full, the CDR3 reads CASSIGTGDNQPQHF.

This clone was seen repeatedly, ten times or more. The missing CDR3 end, 3 residues past where the read stops, is filled in from the germline J gene. The V call is TRBV5-1, the J call TRBJ2-7; 9 nucleotides line up with TRBD1. The V segment lost 4 bases and the J segment 4 bases; nucleotides outside the gene matches: 6. The CDR3 consists of 14 residues. Germline V gene data show CDR1 as SGHRS and CDR2 as YFSETQ. Partial CDR3 DNA: TGCGCCAGCAGCACTCCGGGACAGGGTTACGAG. As protein: CASSTPGQGYE. The entire CDR3 protein reads CASSTPGQGYEQYF.

In its sample, this clone was seen many times. Read data end 3 residues before the CDR3 end; the end is taken from the germline J gene. The chain has TRBV30 and TRBJ2-1; 8 nucleotides line up with TRBD1. In germline, CDR1 is GTSNPN, CDR2 SVGIG (reference sequence). The CDR3 extends over 15 amino acids. V dropped 2 bases and J dropped 3; count of bases not matched to a gene: 6. The CDR3 reads CAWSPRTGFYNEQFF. The part of the CDR3 DNA that was read is TGTGCCTGGAGTCCCCGGACAGGGTTCTACAATGAG. Using reference TRBV30 and TRBJ2-1 for the parts outside the CDR3, the full variable domain is SQTIHQWPATLVQPVGSPLSLECTVEGTSNPNLYWYRQAAGRGLQLLFYSVGIGQISSEVPQNLSASRPQDRQFILSSKKLLLSDSGFYLCAWSPRTGFYNEQFFGPGTRLTVL.

There are a few counts of this clone. Sequencing ends 3 residues short of the CDR3 end; the germline J gene provides the rest. The chain uses TRBV7-9 and TRBJ2-2; 7 bases agree with TRBD2. Per the germline V gene, CDR1 is SEHNR and CDR2 is FQNEAQ (reference sequence). This CDR3 contains 15 residues. The CDR3 bases that were read are TGTGCCAGCAGCTTAGCGCAGGGAGGGAATGAAAAG. As protein: CASSLAQGGNEK. The whole CDR3 sequence reads CASSLAQGGNEKLFF.

There are a few counts of this clone. Read sequence stops 3 residues before the CDR3 end, and the germline J gene provides the missing end. The chain has TRBV30 and TRBJ1-2, with D perhaps matching TRBD1 (5 bases). This CDR3 is built from 13 residues. The germline V gene encodes CDR1 GTSNPN and CDR2 SVGIG (reference sequence). The CDR3 here is CAWGQKSGDTYTF. CDR3 bases read: TGTGCCTGGGGTCAGAAGTCGGGGGATACC.

This clone was picked up many times. From the germline J gene comes the end of the CDR3, since the read stops 3 residues before it. The chain joins TRBV6-1 to TRBJ2-7, with TRBD1 matching 7 bases. Germline V gives CDR1 MNHNS, CDR2 SASEGT. The CDR3 is 15 residues long. V dropped 1 base and J dropped 0; count of bases not matched to a gene: 3. CDR3 in amino acids: CASSEGPGGSYEQYF. Incomplete CDR3 DNA: TGTGCCAGCAGTGAAGGTCCAGGGGGCTCCTACGAG.

This clone was detected many times. The CDR3 goes on 3 residues after the read ends, and that part is filled in from the germline J gene. This chain joins TRBV9 and TRBJ2-1, with 7 bases aligning to TRBD2. CDR3 length equals 15 residues. V gave up 4 bases and J gave up 5 bases; unmatched junction bases: 9. Germline CDR1 is SGDLS and CDR2 is YYNGEE. CDR3 residues: CASSRSGLGDNEQFF. Partial CDR3 DNA: TGTGCCAGCAGCCGTAGCGGGTTAGGGGACAATGAG.

This clone was counted a few times. The read falls 3 residues short of the CDR3 end, and the missing part is taken from the germline J gene. This chain uses TRBV20-1 with TRBJ2-1, with TRBD2 matching over 10 bases. Germline CDR1 reads DFQATT; CDR2 reads SNEGSKA (reference sequence). With V trimmed by 0 bases and J by 7 bases, 9 bases remained unmatched. CDR3 size: 16 residues. CDR3 region: CSARDSLAGVGNEQFF. The sequenced CDR3 bases are TGCAGTGCTAGAGATTCCCTAGCGGGGGTGGGAAATGAG.

There are many counts of this clone. From the germline J gene comes the end of the CDR3, since the read stops 3 residues before it. The chain uses TRBV20-1 and TRBJ2-3; the match to TRBD2 covers 8 bases. Trimming took 5 bases from V and 2 from J; bases not matched to a gene: 6. The germline V gene encodes CDR1 DFQATT and CDR2 SNEGSKA (reference sequence). The CDR3 spans 14 residues. The CDR3 spells CSAPSGLVTDTQYF. CDR3 bases read: TGCAGTGCTCCCTCGGGACTAGTCACAGATACG.

At least ten counts were recorded for this clone. The CDR3 extends 3 residues past the end of the read, so its final part is completed from the germline J gene. The genes are TRBV20-1 and TRBJ2-4; TRBD1 is a possible D gene (5 bases). The CDR3 runs 12 residues. In germline, CDR1 is DFQATT, CDR2 SNEGSKA (reference sequence). The CDR3 spells CSAPEGSRAQYF. CDR3 DNA (partial): TGCAGCGCCCCCGAAGGGTCCAGGGCT.

This clone occurred a few times. The CDR3 end is not reached by the read, which stops 3 residues before it; the germline J gene fills it in. This sequence joins TRBV20-1 and TRBJ2-1, with TRBD2 identical over 8 bases. The V gene end was trimmed by 0 bases and the J gene end by 3 bases; junction bases not matched to a gene: 4. The CDR3 is 15 amino acids. The germline CDR1 and CDR2 sequences are DFQATT and SNEGSKA (reference sequence). The sequenced CDR3 bases are TGCAGTGCTAGAGATTTACTAGCGGACTACAATGAG. It is translated as CSARDLLADYNE. From start to end, the CDR3 is CSARDLLADYNEQFF.

This clone was recorded many times. The observed sequence ends 3 residues before the CDR3 terminus, with the missing tail filled in from the germline J gene. This chain joins TRBV19 and TRBJ2-3; D is undetermined. V dropped 5 bases and J dropped 2 bases, with 11 bases sitting between them. The CDR3 contains 14 residues. Germline CDR1 is LNHDA and CDR2 is SQIVND (reference sequence). The CDR3 DNA, read in part, is TGTGCCAGTAGTCCCGGTGGTCCCACAGATACG. The encoded protein is CASSPGGPTDT. The entire CDR3 sequence reads CASSPGGPTDTQYF.

Note on this clone: With the read ending 3 residues before the CDR3 end, the germline J gene is used to fill in that end. The chain employs TRBV7-8 and TRBJ2-3; weak D call: TRBD2 (5 bases). The CDR3 covers 10 residues. Germline CDR1 SGHVS, CDR2 FQNEAQ. The covered CDR3 bases are TGTGCCAGCAGCTCGGGGACG. Amino acids: CASSSGT. The entire CDR3 reads CASSSGTQYF.